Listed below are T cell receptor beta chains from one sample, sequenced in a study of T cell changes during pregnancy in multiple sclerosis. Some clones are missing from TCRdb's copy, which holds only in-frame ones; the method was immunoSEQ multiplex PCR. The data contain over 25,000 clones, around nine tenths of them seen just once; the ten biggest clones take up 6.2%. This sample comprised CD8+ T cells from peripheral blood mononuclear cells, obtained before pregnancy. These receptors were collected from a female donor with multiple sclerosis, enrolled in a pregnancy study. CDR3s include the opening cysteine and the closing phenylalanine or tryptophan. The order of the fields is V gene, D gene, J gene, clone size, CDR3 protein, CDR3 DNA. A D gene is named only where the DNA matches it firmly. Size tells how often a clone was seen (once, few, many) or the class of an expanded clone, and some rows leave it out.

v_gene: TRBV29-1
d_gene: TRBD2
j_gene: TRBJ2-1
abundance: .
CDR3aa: CSVEEGLNNEQFF
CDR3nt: TGCAGCGTTGAAGAGGGACTAAACAATGAGCAGTTCTTC

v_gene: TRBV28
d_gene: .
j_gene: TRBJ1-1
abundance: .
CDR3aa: CASDPGSGPTEAFF
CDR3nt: TGTGCCAGCGACCCAGGGTCAGGACCCACTGAAGCTTTCTTT

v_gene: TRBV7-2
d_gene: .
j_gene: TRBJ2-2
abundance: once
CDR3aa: CASSPFTEGTGELFF
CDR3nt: TGTGCCAGCAGCCCGTTTACCGAGGGAACCGGGGAGCTGTTTTTT

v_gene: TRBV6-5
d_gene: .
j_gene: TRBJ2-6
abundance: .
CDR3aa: CASSYGPSGANVLTF
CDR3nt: TGTGCCAGCAGTTACGGGCCCTCTGGGGCCAACGTCCTGACTTTC

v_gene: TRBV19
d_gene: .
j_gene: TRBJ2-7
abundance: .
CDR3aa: CASSMTAASYEQYF
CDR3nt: TGTGCCAGTAGTATGACAGCCGCCTCCTACGAGCAGTACTTC

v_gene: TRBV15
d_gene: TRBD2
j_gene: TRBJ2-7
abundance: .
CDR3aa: CATSPRTSGTYEQYF
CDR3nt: TGTGCCACCAGCCCCCGGACTAGCGGGACCTACGAGCAGTACTTC

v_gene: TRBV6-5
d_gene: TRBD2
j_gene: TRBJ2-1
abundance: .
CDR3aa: CASSPWLAGGSEQFF
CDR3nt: TGTGCCAGCAGCCCCTGGTTAGCGGGAGGTAGTGAGCAGTTCTTC

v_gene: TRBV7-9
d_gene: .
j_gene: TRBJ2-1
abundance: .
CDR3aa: CASSLVTGSYNEQFF
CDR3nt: TGTGCCAGCAGCTTGGTTACAGGGTCCTACAATGAGCAGTTCTTC

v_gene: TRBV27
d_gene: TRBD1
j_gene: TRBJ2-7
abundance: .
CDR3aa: CASSWAPGQGADEQYF
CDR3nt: TGTGCCAGCAGTTGGGCGCCGGGACAGGGTGCCGACGAGCAGTACTTC

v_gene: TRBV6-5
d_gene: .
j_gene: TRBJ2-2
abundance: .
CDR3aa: CASSYVGLENTGELFF
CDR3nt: TGTGCCAGCAGTTATGTGGGGCTCGAGAACACCGGGGAGCTGTTTTTT

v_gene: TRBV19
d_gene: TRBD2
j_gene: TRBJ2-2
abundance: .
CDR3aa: CASSEREIYTGELFF
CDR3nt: TGTGCCAGTAGTGAGCGGGAGATTTACACCGGGGAGCTGTTTTTT

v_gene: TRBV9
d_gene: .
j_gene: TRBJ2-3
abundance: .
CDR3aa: CASSVGNRASTDTQYF
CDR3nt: TGTGCCAGCAGCGTAGGCAACAGGGCCAGCACAGATACGCAGTATTTT

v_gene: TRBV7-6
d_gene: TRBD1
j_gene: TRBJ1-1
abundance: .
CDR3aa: CASSTLTGVNTEAFF
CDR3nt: TGTGCCAGCAGCACCCTGACAGGGGTGAACACTGAAGCTTTCTTT

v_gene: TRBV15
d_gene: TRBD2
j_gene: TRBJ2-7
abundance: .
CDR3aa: CATSRAAAGGPRFYEQYF
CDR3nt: TGTGCCACCAGCAGAGCTGCGGCGGGAGGGCCCCGCTTCTACGAGCAGTACTTC

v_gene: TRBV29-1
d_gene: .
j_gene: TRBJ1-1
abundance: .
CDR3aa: CSVWTDKNTEAFF
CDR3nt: TGCAGCGTGTGGACAGATAAGAACACTGAAGCTTTCTTT

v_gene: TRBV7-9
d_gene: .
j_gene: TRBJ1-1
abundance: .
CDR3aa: CASSSQRAGVEAFF
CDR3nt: TGTGCCAGCAGCTCCCAAAGGGCGGGAGTTGAAGCTTTCTTT

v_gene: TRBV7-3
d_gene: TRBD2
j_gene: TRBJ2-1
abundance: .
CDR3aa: CASSLTASGYNEQFF
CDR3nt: TGTGCCAGCAGCTTAACGGCTAGCGGGTACAATGAGCAGTTCTTC

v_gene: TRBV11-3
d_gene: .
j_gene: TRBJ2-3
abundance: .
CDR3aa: CASSLVQGLGTDTQYF
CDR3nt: TGTGCCAGCAGCTTAGTCCAGGGGTTGGGCACAGATACGCAGTATTTT

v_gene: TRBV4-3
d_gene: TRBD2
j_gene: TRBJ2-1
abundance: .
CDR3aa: CASSQAETSGSHIEQFF
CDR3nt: TGCGCCAGCAGCCAAGCCGAGACTAGCGGGAGCCACATCGAGCAGTTCTTC

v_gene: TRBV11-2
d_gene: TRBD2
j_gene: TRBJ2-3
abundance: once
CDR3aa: CASSSRTSDTDTQYF
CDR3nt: TGTGCCAGCAGCTCCCGGACTAGCGACACAGATACGCAGTATTTT

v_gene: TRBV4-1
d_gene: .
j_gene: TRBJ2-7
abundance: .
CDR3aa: CASSQDRGYEQYF
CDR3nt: TGCGCCAGCAGCCAAGATAGAGGATACGAGCAGTACTTC

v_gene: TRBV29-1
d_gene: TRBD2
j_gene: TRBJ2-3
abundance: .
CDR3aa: CSVEPPSGPILTQYF
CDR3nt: TGCAGCGTTGAGCCCCCTAGCGGGCCTATCCTTACGCAGTATTTT